This T cell receptor beta chain is from a study of cytomegalovirus exposure and HLA in healthy donors. Libraries were prepared by immunoSEQ multiplex PCR; TCRdb keeps only in-frame clonotypes and omits some of them. This sample yields 200,000 or so clones, of which 84% are seen a single time; 6% to 9% belongs to the top ten. The CDR3 is made up of 13 amino acids. Germline lookup yields CDR1 SGHTA and CDR2 FQGTGA. J gave up 6 bases and V 3 bases, and 5 bases lay outside the gene matches. The genes are TRBV7-3 and TRBJ2-7; 7 nucleotides match TRBD2. The sample taken for sequencing was PBMCs. The receptor was derived from a man between 18 and 29 years old in good health and CMV-seropositive. The CDR3 is CASSLAGVGEQYF. Here the CDR3 DNA reads TGTGCCAGCAGCTTGGCGGGAGTCGGCGAGCAGTACTTC.